This T cell receptor beta chain was recovered during a study of OX40 agonist ivuxolimab in advanced cancers. Study-level information: Clinicians treated patients with ivuxolimab, an agonistic anti-OX40 (CD134) antibody. Patients were treated with intravenous ivuxolimab, dosed at 0.01 to 10 mg/kg and infused every 2 weeks.

Between the trimmed V and J ends, which lost 3 bases and 3 bases, there was a span of 19 bases. CDR1 is SGHRS and CDR2 is YFSETQ in the germline V gene. This CDR3 contains 17 residues. Clones were sequenced by immunoSEQ multiplex PCR, and TCRdb holds only the in-frame ones, with some missing. This sample has about 58,000 clones, with about 87% found just once. The sample consisted of CD4+ or CD8+ T cells sorted from blood, taken in a trial of the OX40 agonist ivuxolimab. The rearrangement joins TRBV5-1 to TRBJ1-3; tentatively, D is TRBD1 (5 bases). This TCR was sampled from an adult with an advanced solid tumor such as melanoma, head and neck, liver or kidney cancer. The CDR3 reads CASSYGTEDVLGNTIYF. Written as DNA, the CDR3 is TGCGCCAGCAGCTACGGGACGGAGGATGTACTTGGAAACACCATATATTTT. The full variable domain, completed using reference TRBV5-1 and TRBJ1-3, is KAGVTQTPRYLIKTRGQQVTLSCSPISGHRSVSWYQQTPGQGLQFLFEYFSETQRNKGNFPGRFSGRQFSNSRSEMNVSTLELGDSALYLCASSYGTEDVLGNTIYFGEGSWLTVV.